These 26 T cell receptor beta chains came from one sample sequenced in a study of shared clonotypes between healthy human individuals. The method was immunoSEQ multiplex PCR; TCRdb's version includes in-frame clones alone and lacks a portion of them. The sample consists of about 1.1 million clones, 60% to 80% of them appearing once. Sequencing input: memory CD4+ T cells from PBMCs. Noted subset: CD45RA-negative fraction. Source of these receptors: a man aged 18 to 35 in good health. Some clones in this sample may be carry-over from other donors' samples.

The chain has TRBV19 and TRBJ1-2; weak D call: TRBD1 (6 bases). This CDR3 contains 14 residues. V lost 7 bases and J lost 4, with 16 bases in between. The germline V gene encodes CDR1 LNHDA and CDR2 SQIVND (reference sequence). The CDR3 region has the DNA TGTGCCAGTATGATCCAGACAGGTCCCTATGGCTACACCTTC. Translating it yields CASMIQTGPYGYTF.

The chain joins TRBV6-6 to TRBJ2-2; D gene uncertain. V lost 0 bases, J lost 6 bases, and 8 bases lay in between. This CDR3 spans 14 amino acids. From germline, CDR1 is MNHNY and CDR2 SVGAGI (reference sequence). The CDR3 region is CASSYSYDPGELFF. The DNA for the CDR3 is TGTGCCAGCAGTTACTCGTACGACCCCGGGGAGCTGTTTTTT.

The chain couples TRBV6-1 to TRBJ2-5; D is unresolved. Trimming took 9 bases from V and 4 from J, leaving 21 bases between them. This CDR3 is built from 15 residues. Germline CDR1 MNHNS, CDR2 SASEGT. CDR3 residues: CASHQAHAVGETQYF. DNA for the CDR3: TGTGCCAGTCATCAAGCCCACGCGGTAGGAGAGACCCAGTACTTC.

V usage is TRBV7-3 and J usage is TRBJ2-1; TRBD2 matches 9 bases. The CDR3 runs 13 residues. V shed 2 bases, J shed 9 bases, and the junction held 2 bases outside the gene matches. Germline lookup yields CDR1 SGHTA and CDR2 FQGTGA. This chain's CDR3 is CASSLAGGPEQFF. CDR3 DNA: TGTGCCAGCAGCTTAGCGGGAGGGCCTGAGCAGTTCTTC.

A word on this clone: Other DNA sequences in the sample encode the same CDR3. The rearrangement uses TRBV15 and TRBJ2-5; D gene unclear. In germline, CDR1 is LNHNV, CDR2 YYDKDF (reference sequence). Deletions cut 1 base from V and 5 bases from J, with 5 bases between. This CDR3 is 12 amino acids long. In DNA form, the CDR3 reads TGTGCCACCAGCAGAGGACCGGAGACCCAGTACTTC. As protein: CATSRGPETQYF. The full variable domain, in which reference TRBV15 and TRBJ2-5 provide the parts outside the CDR3, is DAMVIQNPRYQVTQFGKPVTLSCSQTLNHNVMYWYQQKSSQAPKLLFHYYDKDFNNEADTPDNFQSRRPNTSFCFLDIRSPGLGDTAMYLCATSRGPETQYFGPGTRLLVL.

The chain employs TRBV5-6 and TRBJ2-1, with a tentative D call TRBD2 (6 bases). CDR1 SGHDT and CDR2 YYEEEE come from the germline V gene. V gave up 4 bases and J gave up 6 bases, with 11 bases separating them. The CDR3 spans 13 residues. The CDR3 nucleotides read TGTGCCAGCAGCGGACCGGGACTCAATGAGCAGTTCTTC. Its protein product is CASSGPGLNEQFF.

This chain uses TRBV2 with TRBJ2-2; no firm D call. The germline V and J ends were trimmed by 4 bases and 6 bases, with 9 bases remaining between them. This CDR3 region has 13 residues. The germline CDR1 and CDR2 sequences are SNHLY and FYNNEI. The CDR3 loop reads CASSVVHSGELFF. CDR3 coding DNA: TGTGCCAGCAGTGTGGTCCATTCCGGGGAGCTGTTTTTT.

The chain is built from TRBV15 and TRBJ1-1; D gene ambiguous. Germline CDR1 LNHNV, CDR2 YYDKDF (reference sequence). The length of the CDR3 is 15 residues. Trimming stripped 3 bases from V and 3 bases from J, with 14 bases between. CDR3 in amino acids: CATSSVVAGYTEAFF. In DNA form, the CDR3 reads TGTGCCACCAGCAGCGTTGTGGCAGGCTACACTGAAGCTTTCTTT.

This clone appeared once. The V gene is TRBV6-5, the J gene TRBJ2-1, with D uncertain. CDR1 is MNHEY and CDR2 is SVGAGI in the germline V gene. The CDR3 runs to 15 residues. The V end was cut by 2 bases, the J end by 5 bases, with 13 bases between. The CDR3: CASSYAGLLNNEQFF. The CDR3 DNA follows: TGTGCCAGCAGTTACGCCGGGCTCTTGAACAATGAGCAGTTCTTC.

This chain links TRBV2 with TRBJ2-7, with D maybe TRBD1 (6 bases). The CDR3 has 14 residues. Per the germline V gene, CDR1 is SNHLY and CDR2 is FYNNEI. V lost 0 bases and J 2 bases, leaving 8 bases between the germline ends. DNA of the CDR3: TGTGCCAGCAGTGAAGCTGGGACAACCTACGAGCAGTACTTC. Translation: CASSEAGTTYEQYF. The whole variable domain, remainder taken from reference TRBV2 and TRBJ2-7, is EPEVTQTPSHQVTQMGQEVILRCVPISNHLYFYWYRQILGQKVEFLVSFYNNEISEKSEIFDDQFSVERPDGSNFTLKIRSTKLEDSAMYFCASSEAGTTYEQYFGPGTRLTVT.

Concerning this clone: Other nucleotide sequences from this sample produce the same CDR3. This chain connects TRBV9 to TRBJ2-1; D might be TRBD2 (5 bases). V lost 4 bases to trimming and J lost 1 base, with 6 bases between them. Germline assignment: CDR1 SGDLS and CDR2 YYNGEE. CDR3 size: 13 residues. This chain's CDR3 is CASSPGSYNEQFF. The CDR3 DNA sequence: TGTGCCAGCAGCCCGGGATCCTACAATGAGCAGTTCTTC.

CDR3: CASSLNPGLNTEAFF. The CDR3 region has the DNA TGTGCCAGCAGCTTAAACCCAGGACTGAACACTGAAGCTTTCTTT. The rearrangement links TRBV7-3 to TRBJ1-1; D is unclear. Trimming cost V 1 base and J 0 bases, with 9 bases left between them. Germline V gene lookup returns CDR1 SGHTA and CDR2 FQGTGA. The CDR3 contains 15 residues.

The rearrangement links TRBV28 to TRBJ2-5; D not certain. Germline V lookup: CDR1 MDHEN, CDR2 SYDVKM. The CDR3 runs to 14 residues. V lost 6 bases and J 3 bases, leaving 14 bases between the germline ends. The CDR3 DNA reads as TGTGCCAGCAGAGAACCACCTTGGGAAGAGACCCAGTACTTC. Protein: CASREPPWEETQYF.

A word on this clone: Other DNA sequences in the same sample also yield this CDR3. This chain links TRBV5-1 with TRBJ1-2, with a weak D call TRBD1 (5 bases). Germline V gene sequence: CDR1 SGHRS, CDR2 YFSETQ. The length of the CDR3 is 14 residues. V was trimmed by 0 bases and J by 2 bases, leaving 8 bases between them. CDR3 coding DNA: TGCGCCAGCAGCTTGGCCGAGGGGAACTATGGCTACACCTTC. Encoded protein: CASSLAEGNYGYTF.

This CDR3 reads CASSGASGGADTQYF. CDR3 nucleotides: TGTGCCAGCAGTGGTGCTAGCGGTGGAGCAGATACGCAGTATTTT. The chain joins TRBV2 to TRBJ2-3, with TRBD2 matching 7 bases. The CDR3 has 15 amino acids. Germline V gene sequence: CDR1 SNHLY, CDR2 FYNNEI. V lost 4 bases and J lost 4; bases outside the gene matches: 8.

The chain combines TRBV6-5 with TRBJ2-7, with 7 bases aligning to TRBD1. The germline V gene encodes CDR1 MNHEY and CDR2 SVGAGI. The CDR3 is 15 amino acids. The V and J ends lost 0 bases and 3 bases, in that order; junction bases with no gene match: 5. The CDR3 is CASSYSNRGFYEQYF. The CDR3 bases are TGTGCCAGCAGTTACTCGAACAGGGGATTCTACGAGCAGTACTTC.

The chain links TRBV28 to TRBJ1-1; 8 bases agree with TRBD1. From germline, CDR1 is MDHEN and CDR2 SYDVKM. The CDR3 consists of 16 residues. The V segment lost 5 bases and the J segment 2 bases; nucleotides outside the gene matches: 10. CDR3 protein: CASSPSTGAGNTEAFF. CDR3 sequence (DNA): TGTGCCAGCAGTCCCTCGACAGGGGCGGGAAACACTGAAGCTTTCTTT.

The table lists this clone with a few counts. The V gene is TRBV28, the J gene TRBJ1-1; D is unresolved. Germline CDR1 and CDR2: MDHEN and SYDVKM. V gave up 5 bases and J gave up 0 bases, with 10 bases separating them. CDR3 length equals 14 residues. For the CDR3, the DNA is TGTGCCAGCAGTCCTCTCGGCGTGAACACTGAAGCTTTCTTT. Amino acids: CASSPLGVNTEAFF.

This rearrangement joins TRBV27 to TRBJ2-7; 13 bases agree with TRBD2. Germline CDR1 reads MNHEY; CDR2 reads SMNVEV (reference sequence). V was clipped by 5 bases and J by 3 bases; unmatched bases: 10. CDR3 length: 17 residues. The CDR3 sequence: CASSTLNGLAGVYEQYF. In DNA form, the CDR3 reads TGTGCCAGCAGTACACTAAACGGACTAGCGGGAGTCTACGAGCAGTACTTC.

This chain joins TRBV7-8 and TRBJ1-2; 8 nucleotides agree with TRBD1. CDR1 is SGHVS and CDR2 is FQNEAQ in the germline V gene. The trim removed 1 base at V and 2 bases at J, leaving 3 bases unmatched. CDR3 size: 15 residues. The CDR3 spells CASSLDSGGNYGYTF. CDR3 nucleotides: TGTGCCAGCAGCTTAGATTCAGGGGGCAACTATGGCTACACCTTC.

This clone was picked up a small number of times. The CDR3 is CSVSRQGGTEAFF. The DNA of the CDR3 is TGCAGCGTGTCTAGACAGGGGGGAACTGAAGCTTTCTTT. J is TRBJ1-1 and V is TRBV29-1, with 9 bases matching TRBD1. CDR1 is SQVTM and CDR2 is ANQGSEA in the germline V gene. V dropped 6 bases and J dropped 5; count of bases not matched to a gene: 7. The CDR3 spans 13 residues. The variable domain in full, completed from reference TRBV29-1 and TRBJ1-1, reads SAVISQKPSRDICQRGTSLTIQCQVDSQVTMMFWYRQQPGQSLTLIATANQGSEATYESGFVIDKFPISRPNLTFSTLTVSNMSPEDSSIYLCSVSRQGGTEAFFGQGTRLTVV.

J is TRBJ2-1 and V is TRBV27, with 9 bases that match TRBD2. The CDR3 consists of 16 residues. Germline V gene lookup returns CDR1 MNHEY and CDR2 SMNVEV (reference sequence). With V trimmed by 5 bases and J by 1 base, 6 bases remained unmatched. CDR3 residues: CASSHVSGRSYNEQFF. The DNA for the CDR3 is TGTGCCAGCAGTCACGTAAGCGGGAGGTCCTACAATGAGCAGTTCTTC.

V and J are TRBV5-8 and TRBJ2-1, with 7 bases lining up with TRBD1. The J segment lost 4 bases and the V segment lost 0 bases, leaving 4 bases of the junction unmatched. The CDR3 consists of 15 residues. In germline, CDR1 is SGHTS, CDR2 YDEGEE. Here the CDR3 reads CASSLARGLYNEQFF. For the CDR3, the DNA is TGTGCCAGCAGCTTGGCCAGGGGGTTATACAATGAGCAGTTCTTC. The complete variable domain, with remaining parts taken from reference TRBV5-8 and TRBJ2-1, reads EAGVTQSPTHLIKTRGQQATLRCSPISGHTSVYWYQQALGLGLQFLLWYDEGEERNRGNFPPRFSGRQFPNYSSELNVNALELEDSALYLCASSLARGLYNEQFFGPGTRLTVL.

The rearrangement uses TRBV6-1 and TRBJ2-6; D possibly corresponds to TRBD2 (5 bases). Germline CDR1 and CDR2: MNHNS and SASEGT. This CDR3 region has 16 residues. V was shortened by 3 bases and J by 0 bases, with 9 bases between the two germline ends. CDR3 nucleotides: TGTGCCAGCAGTGAGTTGGACTCCTCTGGGGCCAACGTCCTGACTTTC. This encodes CASSELDSSGANVLTF.

The J gene is TRBJ2-4, the V gene TRBV7-2; TRBD2 aligns across 7 bases. The CDR3 is 17 amino acids. In germline, CDR1 is SGHTA, CDR2 FQGNSA. Losses at the gene ends were 0 bases for V and 1 base for J; bases not matched to a gene: 6. The CDR3 protein is CASSLAGGPGAKNIQYF. Here the CDR3 DNA reads TGTGCCAGCAGCTTAGCGGGAGGGCCGGGGGCCAAAAACATTCAGTACTTC.

The V gene is TRBV30, the J gene TRBJ2-7, with 8 bases fitting TRBD1. The J segment lost 5 bases and the V segment lost 5 bases, leaving 8 bases of the junction unmatched. Germline CDR1 is GTSNPN and CDR2 is SVGIG (reference sequence). The CDR3 consists of 13 residues. The CDR3 region is CAWGQGPWDEQYF. The CDR3 bases are TGTGCCTGGGGACAGGGACCTTGGGACGAGCAGTACTTC.